The 2 T cell receptor beta chains below all came from one sample that was sequenced in a study of blood T cell repertoires in COVID-19. The protocol was immunoSEQ multiplex PCR, while the TCRdb copy is restricted to in-frame clones and leaves out a portion. The table lists about 250,000 clones, around 90% of them singletons. The material sequenced was peripheral blood. Source of these receptors: a man older than 75 with acute or convalescent COVID-19.

The chain recombines TRBV6-1 with TRBJ1-1, with 9 bases lining up with TRBD1. This CDR3 comprises 16 residues. J gave up 2 bases and V 4 bases, and 8 bases lay outside the gene matches. In germline, CDR1 is MNHNS, CDR2 SASEGT. As DNA, the CDR3 is TGTGCCAGCAGTGTTGGGACAGGGAAGCGTAACACTGAAGCTTTCTTT. Encoded protein: CASSVGTGKRNTEAFF.

The chain combines TRBV7-6 with TRBJ2-5, with 9 bases identical to TRBD1. This CDR3 contains 14 residues. Germline V gene sequence: CDR1 SGHVS, CDR2 FNYEAQ. The V segment lost 4 bases and the J segment 1 base; nucleotides outside the gene matches: 1. The CDR3 here is CASSSDRGQETQYF. In DNA, the CDR3 is TGTGCCAGCAGCTCGGACAGGGGCCAAGAGACCCAGTACTTC.